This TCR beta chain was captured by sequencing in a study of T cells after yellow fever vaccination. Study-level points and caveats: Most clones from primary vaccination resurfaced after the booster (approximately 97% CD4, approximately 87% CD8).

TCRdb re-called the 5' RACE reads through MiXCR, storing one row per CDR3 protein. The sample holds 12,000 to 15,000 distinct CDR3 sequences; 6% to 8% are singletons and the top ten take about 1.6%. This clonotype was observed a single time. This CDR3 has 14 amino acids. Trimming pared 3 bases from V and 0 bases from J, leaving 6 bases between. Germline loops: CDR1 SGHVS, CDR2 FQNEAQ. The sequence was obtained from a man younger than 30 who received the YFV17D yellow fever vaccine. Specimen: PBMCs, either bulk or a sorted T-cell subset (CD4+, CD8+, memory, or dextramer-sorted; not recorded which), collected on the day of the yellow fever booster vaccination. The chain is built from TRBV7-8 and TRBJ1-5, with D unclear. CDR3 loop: CASSLVYSNQPQHF. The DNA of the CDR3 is TGTGCCAGCAGCTTGGTTTATAGCAATCAGCCCCAGCATTTT.